Listed here is a single TCR beta chain. As yet, its antigen is unknown. Germline CDR1 reads SGHRS; CDR2 reads YFSETQ. There are 14 residues in the CDR3. V dropped 4 bases and J dropped 0 bases, with 9 bases sitting between them. The data derive from a study of CD8 T cells in Susac syndrome. With random hexamers, reverse transcription was performed on about 0.45 to 1 ug of RNA. The amplification used immunoSEQ multiplex PCR on TCR beta CDR3; it spanned 54 Vbeta and 13 Jbeta. TCRdb independently ran MiXCR on the immunoSEQ multiplex PCR reads; one entry per CDR3 protein. Of 200,000 to 250,000 distinct CDR3 sequences listed, roughly 94% are singletons. Sequencing of TCR beta was performed on blood CD8+ and CD4+ T cells. Notes on the study in general: Acknowledgment was made by the study that its TCR sequencing and HLA analysis involved a relatively small number of individuals.

The sequencing sample was made of CD4+ T cells from PBMCs. V usage is TRBV5-1 and J usage is TRBJ2-3, with D unresolved. The receptor comes from a human donor with multiple sclerosis. CDR3 amino acids: CASSPLDSTDTQYF. DNA for the CDR3: TGCGCCAGCAGCCCTCTGGACAGCACAGATACGCAGTATTTT. The variable domain in full, completed from reference TRBV5-1 and TRBJ2-3, reads KAGVTQTPRYLIKTRGQQVTLSCSPISGHRSVSWYQQTPGQGLQFLFEYFSETQRNKGNFPGRFSGRQFSNSRSEMNVSTLELGDSALYLCASSPLDSTDTQYFGPGTRLTVL.